The clone carrying this T cell receptor (beta chain) appeared a few times. Its target is not known. TCRdb reprocessed the reads via MiXCR and lists one record per CDR3 protein. The repertoire has under 850,000 distinct CDR3 sequences, about 33% of them found once; the top ten carry about 18%. The data belong to a study of T cell repertoires in cytomegalovirus infection. Study in general: Newly reported HLA-C-restricted and thoroughly characterized HLA-B-restricted CMV epitopes were employed. Indicated by public TCR beta signatures were CMV infection and matching HLA type. Whole-study findings and limits: In two of eight donors, the top clonotype was HLA-C-restricted CMV-specific.

This sequence was found in a human donor in good health (CMV status not recorded). Some clones in this sample may be carry-over from other donors' samples. The material was cultured PBMCs, obtained from culture after CMV antigen stimulation.

The CDR3 spells CASSLRAGGTEDEQYF. CDR3 nucleotides: TGTGCCAGCAGCTTAAGGGCGGGGGGGACAGAAGACGAGCAGTACTTC. V is TRBV7-4 and J is TRBJ2-7; TRBD2 agrees at 9 bases. The V segment lost 2 bases and the J segment 5 bases; nucleotides outside the gene matches: 10. Per the germline V gene, CDR1 is SGHVT and CDR2 is SQSDAQ. CDR3 length: 16 amino acids.